One sample yielded the 8 T cell receptor beta chains listed below, sequenced in a study of blood T cell repertoires in COVID-19. This table comes from immunoSEQ multiplex PCR, and its TCRdb copy is limited to in-frame clones, with some not included. The sample contains roughly 69,000 clones, about 84% of which appear only once. Sequencing was performed on peripheral blood. The receptors here all came from a man aged 50-60 years with COVID-19, enrolled during active disease.

The chain links TRBV2 to TRBJ2-1, with 12 nucleotides matching TRBD2. CDR1 and CDR2 from the germline V gene are SNHLY and FYNNEI. The CDR3 loop spans 14 amino acids. The V segment lost 4 bases and the J segment 11 bases; nucleotides outside the gene matches: 6. The CDR3 DNA reads as TGTGCCAGCAGTGGGACTAGCGGGACGTCTAAGCAGTTCTTC. Protein product: CASSGTSGTSKQFF.

This clone appeared a few times. This sequence joins TRBV6-2 or TRBV6-3 and TRBJ2-5; D is uncertain. The germline V and J ends were trimmed by 0 bases and 2 bases, with 13 bases remaining between them. The CDR3 loop spans 16 amino acids. Germline lookup yields CDR1 MNHEY and CDR2 SVGEGT. This CDR3 is CASSYSRRKVQETQYF. The DNA of the CDR3 is TGTGCCAGCAGTTACTCGAGGCGGAAGGTTCAAGAGACCCAGTACTTC.

The chain recombines TRBV10-3 with TRBJ1-1; 7 bases map to TRBD1. Germline CDR1 ENHRY, CDR2 SYGVKD. This CDR3 has 14 residues. Trimming took 8 bases from V and 0 from J; bases not matched to a gene: 6. The CDR3 DNA sequence: TGTGCCATCTCGCGGACAGGTTTGAACACTGAAGCTTTCTTT. Its translation: CAISRTGLNTEAFF.

V is TRBV2 and J is TRBJ2-7; TRBD1 agrees at 8 bases. In germline, CDR1 is SNHLY, CDR2 FYNNEI. The V and J ends lost 8 bases and 5 bases, in that order; junction bases with no gene match: 8. CDR3 length equals 13 residues. CDR3: CASFRQGSDEQYF. CDR3 DNA: TGTGCCAGCTTTCGACAGGGGAGTGACGAGCAGTACTTC. The full variable domain, completed using reference TRBV2 and TRBJ2-7, is EPEVTQTPSHQVTQMGQEVILRCVPISNHLYFYWYRQILGQKVEFLVSFYNNEISEKSEIFDDQFSVERPDGSNFTLKIRSTKLEDSAMYFCASFRQGSDEQYFGPGTRLTVT.

V and J are TRBV6-5 and TRBJ2-5; D perhaps matches TRBD2 (5 bases). Germline CDR1 MNHEY, CDR2 SVGAGI. The CDR3 runs to 12 residues. The V end was cut by 8 bases, the J end by 2 bases, with 9 bases between. CDR3 coding DNA: TGTGCCAGCGCGAGGGATCAAGAGACCCAGTACTTC. This translates into CASARDQETQYF.

The rearrangement joins TRBV7-2 to TRBJ2-3; the match to TRBD2 covers 11 bases. From germline, CDR1 is SGHTA and CDR2 FQGNSA. The CDR3 loop spans 17 amino acids. The junction had 7 bases not matched to a gene; V was cut back by 5 bases and J by 0 bases. The CDR3 here is CASSPVTSGISTDTQYF. CDR3 coding DNA: TGTGCCAGCAGCCCTGTGACTAGCGGGATTAGCACAGATACGCAGTATTTT.

The chain carries TRBV30 and TRBJ2-1; TRBD1 agrees at 7 bases. In germline, CDR1 is GTSNPN, CDR2 SVGIG (reference sequence). V dropped 0 bases and J dropped 5; count of bases not matched to a gene: 7. The CDR3 sequence is 15 residues long. Here the CDR3 DNA reads TGTGCCTGGAGTGTTCTGGGACAGCCCGACAATGAGCAGTTCTTC. Residues: CAWSVLGQPDNEQFF.

This chain links TRBV10-3 with TRBJ2-3; 7 bases are a match to TRBD1. V was pared by 5 bases and J by 1 base, with 6 bases of the junction left unmatched. The germline CDR1 and CDR2 sequences are ENHRY and SYGVKD. The CDR3 extends over 15 amino acids. CDR3: CAISKQGSRTDTQYF. The CDR3 DNA reads as TGTGCCATCAGTAAACAGGGGTCCCGCACAGATACGCAGTATTTT.